This T cell receptor beta chain was sequenced for a study of blood T cell repertoires in COVID-19. Across the study: Sites in the United States, Italy and Spain provided acute and convalescent COVID-19 samples. PBMCs, B-cell-depleted T cells, or T cells provided the cDNA or gDNA that made up the material.

V lost 3 bases, J lost 1 base, and 6 bases lay in between. Per germline, CDR1 SGHVS and CDR2 FQNEAQ. This CDR3 contains 13 residues. Under the authors' procedure: Using reference gene primer amplification, nucleated cell counts were estimated. Repertoires were generated with immunoSEQ multiplex PCR, while TCRdb's copy carries only in-frame clones and drops some. V and J calls and clone size are given by that table; D and trimming were obtained from the DNA. The repertoire includes about 52,000 clones, more than 75% of them detected once, and approximately 15% sits in the top ten. The V and J genes are TRBV7-8 and TRBJ1-1; possibly TRBD1 for D (6 bases). This TCR came from a human donor with active COVID-19. The donor label of this sample is uncertain. The sequencing input was peripheral blood. Here the CDR3 DNA reads TGTGCCAGCAGCTTGACAGGGAACACTGAAGCTTTCTTT. It encodes CASSLTGNTEAFF.